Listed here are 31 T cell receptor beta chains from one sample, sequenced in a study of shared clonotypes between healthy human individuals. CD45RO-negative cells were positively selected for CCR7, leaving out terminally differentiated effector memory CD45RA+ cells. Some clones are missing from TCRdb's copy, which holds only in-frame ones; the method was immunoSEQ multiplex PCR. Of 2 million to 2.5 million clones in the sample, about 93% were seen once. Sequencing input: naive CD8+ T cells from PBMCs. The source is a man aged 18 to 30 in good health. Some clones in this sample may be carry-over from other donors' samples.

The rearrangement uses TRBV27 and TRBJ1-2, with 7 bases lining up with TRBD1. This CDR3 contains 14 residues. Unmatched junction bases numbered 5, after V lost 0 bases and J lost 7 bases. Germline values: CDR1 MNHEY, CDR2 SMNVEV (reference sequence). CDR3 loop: CASSLSGGEGGYTF. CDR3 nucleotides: TGTGCCAGCAGTTTATCAGGGGGCGAGGGTGGCTACACCTTC.

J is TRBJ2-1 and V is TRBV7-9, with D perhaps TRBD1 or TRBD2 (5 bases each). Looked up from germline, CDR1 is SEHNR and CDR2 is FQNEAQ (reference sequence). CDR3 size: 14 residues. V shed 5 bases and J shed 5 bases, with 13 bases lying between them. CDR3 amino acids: CASSHGDGNNEQFF. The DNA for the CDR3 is TGTGCCAGCAGCCACGGGGACGGTAACAATGAGCAGTTCTTC.

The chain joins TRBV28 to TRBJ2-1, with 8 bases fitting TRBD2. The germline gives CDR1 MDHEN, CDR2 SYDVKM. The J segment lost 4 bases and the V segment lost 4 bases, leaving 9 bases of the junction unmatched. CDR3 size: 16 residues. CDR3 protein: CASSSLREGSYNEQFF. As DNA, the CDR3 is TGTGCCAGCAGTTCTCTCCGGGAGGGCTCTTACAATGAGCAGTTCTTC.

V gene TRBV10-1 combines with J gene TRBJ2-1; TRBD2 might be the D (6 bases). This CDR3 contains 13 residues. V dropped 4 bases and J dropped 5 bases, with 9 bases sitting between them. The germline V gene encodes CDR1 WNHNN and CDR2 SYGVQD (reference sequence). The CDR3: CASSAREHNEQFF. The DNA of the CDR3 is TGCGCCAGCAGTGCCCGGGAGCACAATGAGCAGTTCTTC.

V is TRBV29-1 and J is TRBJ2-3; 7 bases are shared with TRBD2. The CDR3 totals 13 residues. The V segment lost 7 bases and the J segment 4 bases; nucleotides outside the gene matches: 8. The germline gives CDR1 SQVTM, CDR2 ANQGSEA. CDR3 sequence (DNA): TGCAGCGCACTAGGGGAGGGCCCAGATACGCAGTATTTT. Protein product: CSALGEGPDTQYF.

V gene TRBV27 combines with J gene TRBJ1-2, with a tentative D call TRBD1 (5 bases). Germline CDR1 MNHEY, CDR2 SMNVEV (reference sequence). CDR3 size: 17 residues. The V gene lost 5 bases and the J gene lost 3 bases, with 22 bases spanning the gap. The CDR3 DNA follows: TGTGCCAGCAGTCCCGACCCAGGGATCCCGGGGGACTATGGCTACACCTTC. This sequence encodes CASSPDPGIPGDYGYTF.

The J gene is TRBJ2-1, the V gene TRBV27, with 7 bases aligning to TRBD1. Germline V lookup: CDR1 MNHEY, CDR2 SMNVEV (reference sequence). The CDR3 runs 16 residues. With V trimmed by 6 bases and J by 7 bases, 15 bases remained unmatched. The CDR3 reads CASRTTGVLLGNEQFF. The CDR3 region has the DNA TGTGCCAGCAGGACTACAGGGGTGCTCTTAGGGAATGAGCAGTTCTTC.

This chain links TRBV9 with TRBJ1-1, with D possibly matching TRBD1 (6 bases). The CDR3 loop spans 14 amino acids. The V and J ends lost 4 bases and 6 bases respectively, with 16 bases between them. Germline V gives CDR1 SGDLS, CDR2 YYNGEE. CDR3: CASSTGTFNAEAFF. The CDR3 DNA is TGTGCCAGCAGCACTGGGACATTCAACGCTGAAGCTTTCTTT.

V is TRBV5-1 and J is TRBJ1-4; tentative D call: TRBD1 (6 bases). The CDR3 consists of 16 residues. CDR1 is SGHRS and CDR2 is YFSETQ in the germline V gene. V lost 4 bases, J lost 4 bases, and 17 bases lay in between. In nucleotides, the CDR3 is TGCGCCAGCAGCCCAACTGACAGGTCCTTTAATGAAAAACTGTTTTTT. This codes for CASSPTDRSFNEKLFF.

The CDR3: CASTEVGGAYEQYF. The CDR3 DNA sequence: TGTGCCAGCACCGAGGTGGGGGGAGCCTACGAGCAGTACTTC. The V call is TRBV28, the J call TRBJ2-7, with a weak D call TRBD2 (6 bases). V was trimmed by 7 bases and J by 2 bases, leaving 15 bases between them. Germline CDR1 is MDHEN and CDR2 is SYDVKM. The length of the CDR3 is 14 residues.

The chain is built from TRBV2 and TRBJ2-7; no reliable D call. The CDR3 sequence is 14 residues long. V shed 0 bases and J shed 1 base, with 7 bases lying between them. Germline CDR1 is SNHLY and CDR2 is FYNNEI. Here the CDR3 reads CASSEAALSYEQYF. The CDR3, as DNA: TGTGCCAGCAGTGAAGCAGCGTTATCCTACGAGCAGTACTTC.

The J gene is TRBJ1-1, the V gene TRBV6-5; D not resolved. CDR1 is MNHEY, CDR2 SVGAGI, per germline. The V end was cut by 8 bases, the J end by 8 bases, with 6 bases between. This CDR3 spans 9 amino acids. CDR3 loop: CASGAEAFF. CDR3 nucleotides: TGTGCCAGCGGAGCCGAAGCTTTCTTT.

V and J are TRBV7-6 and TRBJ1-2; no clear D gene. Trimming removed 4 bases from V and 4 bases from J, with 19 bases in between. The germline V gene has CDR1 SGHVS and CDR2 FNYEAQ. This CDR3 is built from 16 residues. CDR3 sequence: CASSSLTRGVGYGYTF. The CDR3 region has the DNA TGTGCCAGCAGCTCCCTAACACGGGGAGTAGGCTATGGCTACACCTTC.

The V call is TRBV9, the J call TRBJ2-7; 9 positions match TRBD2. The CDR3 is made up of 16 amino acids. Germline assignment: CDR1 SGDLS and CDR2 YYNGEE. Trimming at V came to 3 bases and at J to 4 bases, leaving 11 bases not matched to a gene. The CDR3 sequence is CASSGGRGARIYEQYF. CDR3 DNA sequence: TGTGCCAGCAGCGGCGGGAGGGGGGCCAGGATTTACGAGCAGTACTTC.

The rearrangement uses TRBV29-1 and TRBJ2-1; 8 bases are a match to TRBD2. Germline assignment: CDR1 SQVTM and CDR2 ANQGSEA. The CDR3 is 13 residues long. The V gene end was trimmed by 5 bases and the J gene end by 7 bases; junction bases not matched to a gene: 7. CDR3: CSVFSGSNNEQFF. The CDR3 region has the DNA TGCAGCGTTTTCAGCGGGAGTAATAATGAGCAGTTCTTC.

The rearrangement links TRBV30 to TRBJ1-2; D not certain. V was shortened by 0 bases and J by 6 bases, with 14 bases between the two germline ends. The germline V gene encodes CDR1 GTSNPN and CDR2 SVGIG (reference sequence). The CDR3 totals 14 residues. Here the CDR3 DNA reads TGTGCCTGGAGTGTAACGGGTATCTTCGATGGCTACACCTTC. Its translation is CAWSVTGIFDGYTF.

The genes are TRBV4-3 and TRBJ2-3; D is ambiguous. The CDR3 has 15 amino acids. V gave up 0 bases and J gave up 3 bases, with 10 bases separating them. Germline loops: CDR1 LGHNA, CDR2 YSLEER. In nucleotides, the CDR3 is TGCGCCAGCAGCCAAGATTTGTGGATTACAGATACGCAGTATTTT. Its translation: CASSQDLWITDTQYF.

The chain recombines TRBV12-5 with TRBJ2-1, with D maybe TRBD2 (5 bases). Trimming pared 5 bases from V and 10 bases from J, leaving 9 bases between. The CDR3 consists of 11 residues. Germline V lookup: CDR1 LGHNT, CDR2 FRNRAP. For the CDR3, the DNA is TGTGCTAGTGGTACGGGGTGGGAGCAGTTCTTC. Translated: CASGTGWEQFF.

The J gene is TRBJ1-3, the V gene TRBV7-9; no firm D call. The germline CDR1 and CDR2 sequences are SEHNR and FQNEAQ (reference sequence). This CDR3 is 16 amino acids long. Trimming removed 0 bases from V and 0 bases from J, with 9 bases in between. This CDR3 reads CASSLAVWRSGNTIYF. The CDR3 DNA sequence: TGTGCCAGCAGCTTAGCTGTCTGGCGCTCTGGAAACACCATATATTTT.

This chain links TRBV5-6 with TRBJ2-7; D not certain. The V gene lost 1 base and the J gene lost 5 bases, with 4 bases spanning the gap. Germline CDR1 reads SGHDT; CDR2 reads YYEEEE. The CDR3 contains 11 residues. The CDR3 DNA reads TGTGCCAGCAGCTTGAGCAACGAGCAGTACTTC. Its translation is CASSLSNEQYF.

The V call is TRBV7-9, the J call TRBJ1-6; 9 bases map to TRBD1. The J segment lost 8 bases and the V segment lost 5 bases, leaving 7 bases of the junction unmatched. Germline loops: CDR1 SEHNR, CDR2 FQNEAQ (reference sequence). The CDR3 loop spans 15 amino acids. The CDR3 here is CASSLRDRVDSPLHF. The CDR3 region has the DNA TGTGCCAGCAGCCTTCGGGACAGGGTGGATTCACCCCTCCACTTT.

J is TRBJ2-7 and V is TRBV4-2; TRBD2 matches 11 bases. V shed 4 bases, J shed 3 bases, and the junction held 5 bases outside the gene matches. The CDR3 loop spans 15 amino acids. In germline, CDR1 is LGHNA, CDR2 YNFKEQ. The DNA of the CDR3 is TGTGCCAGCAGCCTCCAACTAGCGGGAGTCTACGAGCAGTACTTC. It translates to CASSLQLAGVYEQYF.

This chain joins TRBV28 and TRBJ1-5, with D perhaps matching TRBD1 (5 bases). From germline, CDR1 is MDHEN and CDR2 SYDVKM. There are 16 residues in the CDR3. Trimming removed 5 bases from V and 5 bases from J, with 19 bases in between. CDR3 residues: CASSPPGWGGYQPQHF. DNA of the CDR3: TGTGCCAGCAGTCCCCCTGGTTGGGGGGGGTATCAGCCCCAGCATTTT.

CDR3 nucleotide sequence: TGTGCCAGTAGTATGACAGGGGTCTCTGGAAACACCATATATTTT. Translating gives CASSMTGVSGNTIYF. The chain uses TRBV19 and TRBJ1-3; 8 bases are shared with TRBD1. This CDR3 has 15 residues. Germline lookup yields CDR1 LNHDA and CDR2 SQIVND (reference sequence). Trimming took 3 bases from V and 0 from J; bases not matched to a gene: 1.

CDR3 sequence: CASSLRPAGEQYF. The CDR3 nucleotides are TGTGCCAGCAGCTTACGACCCGCGGGGGAGCAGTACTTC. V usage is TRBV11-3 and J usage is TRBJ2-7; tentatively, D is TRBD2 (6 bases). Germline CDR1 is SGHNT and CDR2 is YENEEA. Deletions cut 2 bases from V and 7 bases from J, with 12 bases between. CDR3 length equals 13 residues. The complete variable domain, with remaining parts taken from reference TRBV11-3 and TRBJ2-7, reads EAGVVQSPRYKIIEKKQPVAFWCNPISGHNTLYWYLQNLGQGPELLIRYENEEAVDDSQLPKDRFSAERLKGVDSTLKIQPAELGDSAVYLCASSLRPAGEQYFGPGTRLTVT.

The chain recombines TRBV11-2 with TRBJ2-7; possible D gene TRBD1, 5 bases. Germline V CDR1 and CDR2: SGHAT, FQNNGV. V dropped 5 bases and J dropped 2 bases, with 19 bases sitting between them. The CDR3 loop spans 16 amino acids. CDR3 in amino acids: CASSLHLLTATYEQYF. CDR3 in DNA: TGTGCCAGCAGCCTACATTTACTGACAGCGACCTACGAGCAGTACTTC.

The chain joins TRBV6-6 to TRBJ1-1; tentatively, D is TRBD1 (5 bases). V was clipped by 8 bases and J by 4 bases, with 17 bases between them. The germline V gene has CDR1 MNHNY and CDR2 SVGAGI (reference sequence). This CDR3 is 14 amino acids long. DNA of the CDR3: TGTGCCAGCGAGTGGGGGAGGGAGGGCACTGAAGCTTTCTTT. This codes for CASEWGREGTEAFF.

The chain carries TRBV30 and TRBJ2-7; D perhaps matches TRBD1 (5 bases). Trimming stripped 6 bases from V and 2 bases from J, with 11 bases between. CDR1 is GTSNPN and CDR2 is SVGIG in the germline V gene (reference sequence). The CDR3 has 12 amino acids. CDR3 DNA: TGTGCCTGTACGGTGACAGCCTACGAGCAGTACTTC. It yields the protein CACTVTAYEQYF.

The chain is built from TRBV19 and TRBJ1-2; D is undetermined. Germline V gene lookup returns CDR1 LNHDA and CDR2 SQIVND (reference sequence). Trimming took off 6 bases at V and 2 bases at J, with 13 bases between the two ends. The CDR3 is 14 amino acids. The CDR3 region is CASSPRPRNYGYTF. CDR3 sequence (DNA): TGTGCCAGTAGCCCCCGGCCCCGCAACTATGGCTACACCTTC.

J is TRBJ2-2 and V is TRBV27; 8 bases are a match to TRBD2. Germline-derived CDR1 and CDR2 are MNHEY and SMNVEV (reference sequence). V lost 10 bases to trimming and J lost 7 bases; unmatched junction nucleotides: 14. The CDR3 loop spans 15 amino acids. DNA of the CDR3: TGTGCCACCCGGCAAGCCAGCGGGAGTCACGGGGAGCTGTTTTTT. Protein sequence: CATRQASGSHGELFF.

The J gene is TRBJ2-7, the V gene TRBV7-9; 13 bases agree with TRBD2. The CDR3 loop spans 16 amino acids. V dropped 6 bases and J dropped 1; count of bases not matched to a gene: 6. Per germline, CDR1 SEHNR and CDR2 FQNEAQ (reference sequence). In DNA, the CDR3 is TGTGCCAGCAGGCGATGGACTAGCGGGAGTTCCTACGAGCAGTACTTC. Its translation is CASRRWTSGSSYEQYF.